This TCR beta chain was recovered during a study of blood T cells in healthy people across ages. Ten or more counts support this clonotype. V lost 1 base to trimming and J lost 2 bases, with 6 bases between them. This CDR3 spans 13 amino acids. It was with a sample-barcoded 5' primer and a J-beta primer mix that a second PCR of roughly 6 to 12 cycles was run. TCRdb itself ran the 5' RACE reads through MiXCR, one entry per CDR3 protein. The sample includes around 900,000 distinct CDR3 sequences, about 28% of them seen just once. This sequence joins TRBV12-3 or TRBV12-4 and TRBJ2-7, with D uncertain. The sequencing input was blood. The sequence was collected from an elderly woman in good health. CDR3 sequence: CASSLEGTYEQYF. The CDR3 DNA follows: TGTGCCAGCAGTTTAGAAGGTACCTACGAGCAGTACTTC.